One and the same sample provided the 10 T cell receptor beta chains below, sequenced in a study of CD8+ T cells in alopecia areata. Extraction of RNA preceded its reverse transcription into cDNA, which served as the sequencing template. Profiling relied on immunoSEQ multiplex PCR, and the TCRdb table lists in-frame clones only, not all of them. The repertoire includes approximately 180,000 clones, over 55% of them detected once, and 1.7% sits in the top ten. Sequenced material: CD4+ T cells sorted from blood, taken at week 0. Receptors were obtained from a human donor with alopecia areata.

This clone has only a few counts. The CDR3 sequence: CASSPIGGTLGEAFF. CDR3 bases: TGTGCCAGCAGCCCGATCGGAGGGACTTTGGGTGAAGCTTTCTTT. The chain combines TRBV7-8 with TRBJ1-1; possibly TRBD1 for D (5 bases). The CDR3 loop spans 15 amino acids. Per the germline V gene, CDR1 is SGHVS and CDR2 is FQNEAQ. Trimming took off 5 bases at V and 7 bases at J, with 20 bases between the two ends.

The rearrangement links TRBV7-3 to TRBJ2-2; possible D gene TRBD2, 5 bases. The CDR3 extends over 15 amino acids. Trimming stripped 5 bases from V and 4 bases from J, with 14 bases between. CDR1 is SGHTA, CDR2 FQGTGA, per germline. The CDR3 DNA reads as TGTGCCAGCAGCCAATCTGCTAGCCTCACCGGGGAGCTGTTTTTT. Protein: CASSQSASLTGELFF.

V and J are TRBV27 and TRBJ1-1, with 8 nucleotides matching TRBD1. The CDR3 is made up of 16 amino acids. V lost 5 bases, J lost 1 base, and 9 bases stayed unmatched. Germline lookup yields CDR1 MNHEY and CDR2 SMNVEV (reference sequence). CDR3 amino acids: CASSTNSGTGNTEAFF. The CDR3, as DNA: TGTGCCAGCAGTACTAATTCCGGGACAGGGAACACTGAAGCTTTCTTT.

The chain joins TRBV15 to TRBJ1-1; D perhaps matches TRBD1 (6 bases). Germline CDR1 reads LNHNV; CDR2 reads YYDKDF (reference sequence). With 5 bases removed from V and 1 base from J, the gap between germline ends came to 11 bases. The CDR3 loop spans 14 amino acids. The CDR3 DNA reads TGTGCCACCAGCGACAGGAAAGCGAACACTGAAGCTTTCTTT. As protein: CATSDRKANTEAFF.

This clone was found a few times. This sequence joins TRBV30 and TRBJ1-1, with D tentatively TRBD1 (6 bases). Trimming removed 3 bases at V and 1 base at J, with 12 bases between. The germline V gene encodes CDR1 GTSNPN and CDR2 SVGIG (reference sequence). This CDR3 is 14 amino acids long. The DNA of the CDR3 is TGTGCCTGGAGCCCCGGACAGACGAACACTGAAGCTTTCTTT. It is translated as CAWSPGQTNTEAFF.

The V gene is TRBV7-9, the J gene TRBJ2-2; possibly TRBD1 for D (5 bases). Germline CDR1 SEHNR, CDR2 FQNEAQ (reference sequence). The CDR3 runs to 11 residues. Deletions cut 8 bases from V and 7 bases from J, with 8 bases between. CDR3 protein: CASHRHGELFF. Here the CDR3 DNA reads TGTGCCAGCCACAGGCACGGGGAGCTGTTTTTT.

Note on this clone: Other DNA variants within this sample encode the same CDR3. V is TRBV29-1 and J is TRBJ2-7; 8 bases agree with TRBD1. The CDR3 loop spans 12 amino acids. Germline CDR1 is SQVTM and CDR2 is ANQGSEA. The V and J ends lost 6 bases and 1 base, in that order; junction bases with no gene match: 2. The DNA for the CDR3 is TGCAGCGTGAGGACAGGGTCCTACGAGCAGTACTTC. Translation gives CSVRTGSYEQYF.

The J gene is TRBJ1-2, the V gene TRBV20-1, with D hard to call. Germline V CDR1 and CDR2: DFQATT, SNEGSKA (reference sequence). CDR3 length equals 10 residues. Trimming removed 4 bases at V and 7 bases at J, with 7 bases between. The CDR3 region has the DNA TGCAGTGCTATGGGCACTGGCTACACCTTC. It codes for CSAMGTGYTF.

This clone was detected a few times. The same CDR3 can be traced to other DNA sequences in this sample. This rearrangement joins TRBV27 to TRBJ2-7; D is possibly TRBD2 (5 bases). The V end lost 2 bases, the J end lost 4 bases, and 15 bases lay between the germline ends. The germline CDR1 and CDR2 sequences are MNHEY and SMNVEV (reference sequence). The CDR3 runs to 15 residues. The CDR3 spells CASSLGGRGRYEQYF. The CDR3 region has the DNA TGTGCCAGCAGTTTAGGCGGTCGGGGTAGGTACGAGCAGTACTTC.

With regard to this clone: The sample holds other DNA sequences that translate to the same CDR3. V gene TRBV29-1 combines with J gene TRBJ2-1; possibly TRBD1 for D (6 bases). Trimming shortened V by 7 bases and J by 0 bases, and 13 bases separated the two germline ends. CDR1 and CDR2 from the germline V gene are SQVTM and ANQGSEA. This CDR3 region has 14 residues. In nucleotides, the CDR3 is TGCAGCGGTCGTGGGGGCAGCTCCTACAATGAGCAGTTCTTC. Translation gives CSGRGGSSYNEQFF.